This passage covers 27 T cell receptor beta chains from one sample sequenced in a study of blood T cells in healthy people across ages. A second about 7 to 11 cycle PCR used barcoded and J-beta primers. MiXCR, run by TCRdb on the 5' RACE reads, gives a single entry per CDR3 protein. The sample has 800,000 or so distinct CDR3 sequences, 46% seen once. Sequenced: blood. The receptor set was obtained from an older man in good health.

The chain recombines TRBV20-1 with TRBJ2-5, with TRBD1 matching 7 bases. In germline, CDR1 is DFQATT, CDR2 SNEGSKA (reference sequence). The ends lost 4 bases at V and 11 bases at J; junction bases unmatched: 4. The CDR3 is made up of 10 amino acids. CDR3 nucleotides: TGCAGTGCTAAAGACAGGGTACAGTACTTC. Amino acid sequence: CSAKDRVQYF.

The chain uses TRBV12-3 or TRBV12-4 and TRBJ1-4; 8 positions match TRBD1. The V segment lost 5 bases and the J segment 4 bases; nucleotides outside the gene matches: 6. CDR3 length equals 15 residues. The CDR3 here is CASSNQDRGNEKLFF. The CDR3 region has the DNA TGTGCCAGCAGTAATCAAGACAGGGGTAATGAAAAACTGTTTTTT.

The V and J genes are TRBV24-1 and TRBJ2-1, with D hard to call. The CDR3 contains 16 residues. CDR1 is KGHDR and CDR2 is SFDVKD in the germline V gene. V shed 3 bases and J shed 5 bases, with 16 bases lying between them. The CDR3 loop reads CATSDRFPGTDNEQFF. For the CDR3, the DNA is TGTGCCACCAGTGATCGCTTTCCTGGAACGGACAATGAGCAGTTCTTC.

The V gene is TRBV6-2 or TRBV6-3, the J gene TRBJ2-1, with a possible D match to TRBD2 (6 bases). This CDR3 contains 15 residues. Germline CDR1 MNHEY, CDR2 SVGEGT. V was clipped by 1 base and J by 2 bases, with 9 bases between them. The CDR3 bases are TGTGCCAGCAGTTACTGGGGGGTTCCCTACAATGAGCAGTTCTTC. It translates to CASSYWGVPYNEQFF.

A single count supports this clonotype. This may be a read error, as it is one base from a much larger clone. The chain uses TRBV7-2 and TRBJ2-3; 8 bases are shared with TRBD2. Looked up from germline, CDR1 is SGHTA and CDR2 is FQGNSA. Trimming at V came to 6 bases and at J to 4 bases, leaving 12 bases not matched to a gene. There are 16 residues in the CDR3. Here the CDR3 DNA reads TGTGCCAGCAGTCGCCCGCAAGCGGGAGACGCAGATACGCAGTATTTT. It codes for CASSRPQAGDADTQYF.

A few counts support this clonotype. The V and J genes are TRBV29-1 and TRBJ1-5; 9 nucleotides line up with TRBD1. The CDR3 consists of 14 residues. V lost 5 bases, J lost 2 bases, and 4 bases stayed unmatched. CDR1 and CDR2 (germline): SQVTM, ANQGSEA. The CDR3 sequence: CSVQTGGGNQPQHF. In DNA form, the CDR3 reads TGCAGCGTTCAGACAGGGGGTGGCAATCAGCCCCAGCATTTT.

This clonotype was seen a handful of times. The chain carries TRBV6-7 and TRBJ2-7; 10 bases line up with TRBD2. Being an ORF, TRBV6-7 has a function that is uncertain. The CDR3 contains 15 residues. With 6 bases clipped from V and 3 bases from J, the junction kept 8 bases outside the gene matches. This CDR3 is CASSQGTSVYYEQYF. CDR3 bases: TGTGCCAGCAGCCAGGGGACTAGCGTTTACTACGAGCAGTACTTC.

This clonotype was recorded at least ten times. With a much larger clone just one base away, this may be a read error. The CDR3 region is CASKEQGAYNEQYF. In nucleotides, the CDR3 is TGTGCCAGCAAAGAACAGGGGGCTTACAATGAGCAGTACTTC. The V gene is TRBV28, the J gene TRBJ2-5; 9 bases are a match to TRBD1. The V gene end was trimmed by 7 bases and the J gene end by 11 bases; junction bases not matched to a gene: 14. CDR3 size: 14 residues. Germline CDR1 reads MDHEN; CDR2 reads SYDVKM.

A few counts support this clonotype. At one end the junction does not follow the germline gene, possibly because of a read error. The chain has TRBV6-5 and TRBJ2-1, with TRBD2 identical over 9 bases. From germline, CDR1 is MNHEY and CDR2 SVGAGI. CDR3 length: 15 amino acids. The CDR3, as DNA: TGTGCCAGCAGATACTTAGCGGGAGTCTACAATGAGCAGTTCTTC. This encodes CASRYLAGVYNEQFF.

This clonotype was seen a few times. The chain couples TRBV11-1 to TRBJ2-1, with TRBD2 matching over 7 bases. From germline, CDR1 is SGHAT and CDR2 FQDESV (reference sequence). The CDR3 has 15 residues. Losses at the gene ends were 1 base for V and 8 bases for J; bases not matched to a gene: 8. This chain's CDR3 is CASSLVGREFDEQFF. The CDR3 DNA reads as TGTGCCAGCAGCTTAGTTGGGCGGGAGTTCGATGAGCAGTTCTTC.

Note on this clonotype: Compared with germline, one end of the junction differs, possibly owing to a read error. The V call is TRBV20-1, the J call TRBJ2-5, with 9 positions matching TRBD1. The length of the CDR3 is 15 residues. Germline lookup yields CDR1 DFQATT and CDR2 SNEGSKA (reference sequence). The CDR3 loop reads CSANRDRVDAEIQYF. The CDR3 DNA reads TGCAGTGCAAACCGGGACAGGGTGGATGCGGAGATCCAGTACTTC.

This clonotype has a handful of counts. V and J are TRBV7-8 and TRBJ2-7; a possible D gene is TRBD1 (5 bases). This CDR3 comprises 14 residues. Germline loops: CDR1 SGHVS, CDR2 FQNEAQ. The V end lost 5 bases, the J end lost 3 bases, and 14 bases lay between the germline ends. The CDR3 bases are TGTGCCAGCAGCAACAGGATATTTGGCTACGAGCAGTACTTC. This codes for CASSNRIFGYEQYF.

This chain connects TRBV5-8 to TRBJ2-1, with D hard to call. V lost 2 bases to trimming and J lost 9 bases, with 9 bases between them. CDR1 and CDR2 (germline): SGHTS, YDEGEE. The length of the CDR3 is 12 residues. In nucleotides, the CDR3 is TGTGCCAGCAGCTTTTCCCGAAGTGAGCAGTTCTTC. This encodes CASSFSRSEQFF.

Comments on this clonotype: Possible read error: a much larger clone is one base away. The chain has TRBV24-1 and TRBJ2-4; D perhaps matches TRBD2 (5 bases). The J call may be faulty, since TRBJ2-7 better matches the DNA end. Per the germline V gene, CDR1 is KGHDR and CDR2 is SFDVKD. The CDR3 is made up of 13 amino acids. The CDR3 loop reads CATMASRAYEQYF. The CDR3 bases are TGTGCCACCATGGCTAGCAGAGCCTACGAGCAGTACTTC.

This clonotype was counted many times. The chain employs TRBV20-1 and TRBJ1-2; D is perhaps TRBD1 (5 bases). The CDR3 is 15 amino acids. The germline CDR1 and CDR2 sequences are DFQATT and SNEGSKA (reference sequence). Trimming left V 4 bases short and J 4 bases short, with 19 bases between. In DNA, the CDR3 is TGCAGTGCTATTGACAGCTTGATTTCTGGCTATGGCTACACCTTC. Translating gives CSAIDSLISGYGYTF.

V is TRBV7-2 and J is TRBJ2-3; the match to TRBD2 covers 8 bases. The CDR3 is made up of 16 amino acids. Germline lookup yields CDR1 SGHTA and CDR2 FQGNSA. Losses at the gene ends were 4 bases for V and 6 bases for J; bases not matched to a gene: 12. The CDR3 sequence is CASSSGKSGRSDTQYF. DNA for the CDR3: TGTGCCAGCAGCTCAGGGAAGAGCGGGAGAAGTGATACGCAGTATTTT.

Here the CDR3 reads CASSLLWEGEQFF. CDR3 bases: TGTGCCAGCAGTTTATTGTGGGAGGGTGAGCAGTTCTTC. The gene calls are TRBV28 and TRBJ2-1; the match to TRBD2 covers 7 bases. V dropped 1 base and J dropped 9; count of bases not matched to a gene: 3. Germline CDR1 is MDHEN and CDR2 is SYDVKM. This CDR3 has 13 residues.

A few counts support this clonotype. The chain has TRBV29-1 and TRBJ2-1; a weak D match, TRBD2 (6 bases). The CDR3 has 13 residues. Trimming pared 7 bases from V and 4 bases from J, leaving 14 bases between. Germline-derived CDR1 and CDR2 are SQVTM and ANQGSEA. The CDR3 DNA sequence: TGCAGCGGTGGCAGGCGGGAATACAATGAGCAGTTCTTC. Translation: CSGGRREYNEQFF.

This clonotype was seen many times. The chain recombines TRBV4-1 with TRBJ2-3, with 12 bases aligning to TRBD2. This CDR3 comprises 16 residues. CDR1 and CDR2 (germline): MGHRA, YSYEKL. V was clipped by 0 bases and J by 7 bases; unmatched bases: 5. CDR3 coding DNA: TGCGCCAGCAGCCAAGAGCCGGGACTAGCGGGTAATACGCAGTATTTT. Translation: CASSQEPGLAGNTQYF.

This clonotype was seen a few times. The chain is built from TRBV29-1 and TRBJ2-5; D call uncertain. The CDR3 has 10 residues. CDR1 SQVTM and CDR2 ANQGSEA come from the germline V gene. The V gene lost 8 bases and the J gene lost 4 bases, with 8 bases spanning the gap. CDR3 bases: TGCAGCTCGGGCCTAGAGACCCAGTACTTC. Its protein product is CSSGLETQYF.

This chain connects TRBV12-3 or TRBV12-4 to TRBJ2-1, with 13 bases that match TRBD2. This CDR3 spans 14 amino acids. V trimming: 6 bases; J trimming: 9 bases; junction bases outside the gene matches: 5. Here the CDR3 DNA reads TGTGCCAGCAGACTAGCGGGAGGGCCAAGTGAGCAGTTCTTC. Its protein product is CASRLAGGPSEQFF.

This clonotype was picked up one time. V usage is TRBV20-1 and J usage is TRBJ2-1; 10 nucleotides match TRBD2. The CDR3 covers 16 residues. Germline CDR1 reads DFQATT; CDR2 reads SNEGSKA (reference sequence). V shed 4 bases, J shed 6 bases, and the junction held 12 bases outside the gene matches. The CDR3 spells CSAKKTLAGISNEQFF. In nucleotides, the CDR3 is TGCAGTGCTAAGAAGACACTAGCGGGAATTAGCAATGAGCAGTTCTTC.

This clonotype was seen a few times. The rearrangement links TRBV5-1 to TRBJ2-3, with D perhaps TRBD2 (6 bases). Between the trimmed V and J ends, which lost 2 bases and 2 bases, there was a span of 12 bases. The CDR3 sequence is 15 residues long. Germline V gene lookup returns CDR1 SGHRS and CDR2 YFSETQ. In nucleotides, the CDR3 is TGCGCCAGCAGCTTCTCTAGCGTCACCACAGATACGCAGTATTTT. This translates into CASSFSSVTTDTQYF.

V is TRBV28 and J is TRBJ1-1, with no clear D. This CDR3 contains 12 residues. With 7 bases removed from V and 5 bases from J, the gap between germline ends came to 11 bases. In germline, CDR1 is MDHEN, CDR2 SYDVKM. CDR3 protein: CASKAVLTEAFF. The CDR3 DNA reads as TGTGCCAGCAAGGCGGTCTTGACTGAAGCTTTCTTT.

The rearrangement uses TRBV27 and TRBJ2-2; tentatively, D is TRBD2 (7 bases). The CDR3 length is 15 residues. Germline assignment: CDR1 MNHEY and CDR2 SMNVEV (reference sequence). The V gene lost 3 bases and the J gene lost 4 bases, with 12 bases spanning the gap. CDR3 nucleotide sequence: TGTGCCAGCAGTTTGGGGGGGCTACCCACCGGGGAGCTGTTTTTT. This codes for CASSLGGLPTGELFF.

The gene calls are TRBV5-1 and TRBJ1-1; TRBD1 matches at 9 bases. The junction had 11 bases not matched to a gene; V was cut back by 7 bases and J by 4 bases. This CDR3 comprises 15 residues. The V gene's germline CDR1 is SGHRS and CDR2 YFSETQ. DNA for the CDR3: TGCGCCAGCCAAATTTCGGGACAGGGTCGCACTGAAGCTTTCTTT. Protein: CASQISGQGRTEAFF.

As concerns this clonotype: A much larger clone differs by one base, so this may be a read error. The J gene is TRBJ2-7, the V gene TRBV15; D unresolved. This CDR3 spans 15 amino acids. Germline V gene sequence: CDR1 LNHNV, CDR2 YYDKDF (reference sequence). In DNA form, the CDR3 reads TGTGCCACCAGCAGAGATAAAGGCAACTCCTACGAGCGGTACTTC. As protein: CATSRDKGNSYERYF.